This is a list of T cell receptor beta chains from one sample in a study of cytomegalovirus exposure and HLA in healthy donors. Profiling relied on immunoSEQ multiplex PCR, and the TCRdb table lists in-frame clones only, not all of them. The table lists over 150,000 clones, 60% to 80% of them singletons, with approximately 2.1% in the top ten. The sequencing sample was made of PBMCs. These receptors were taken from a man aged 45-65 years in good health and CMV-seropositive. Both conserved end residues are part of each CDR3. The D gene is left open where the match is weak. Clone sizes are given selectively: once, few, many, or a class where the clone is expanded.

TGTGCCAGCAACCCCGACAGGGTACCGGCAACTAATGAAAAACTGTTTTTT | CASNPDRVPATNEKLFF | TRBV5-5 | TRBD1 | . | TRBJ1-4
TGTGCCTGTAGTCACGCAGGGTATACGGGCAATCAGCCCCAGCATTTT | CACSHAGYTGNQPQHF | TRBV30 | . | . | TRBJ1-5
TGTGCCAGCAGCGTAGGAGTGGTCACCGGAAACACCATATATTTT | CASSVGVVTGNTIYF | TRBV9 | . | . | TRBJ1-3
TGTGCCAGCAGCGAATGGCGGGGGGGCCTCGATGAGCAGTTCTTC | CASSEWRGGLDEQFF | TRBV9 | TRBD2 | . | TRBJ2-1
TGTGCCAGCAGCCAAGAACCGGGAACGGGTGAAAAACTGTTTTTT | CASSQEPGTGEKLFF | TRBV4-2 | . | . | TRBJ1-4
TGTGCCAGCAGCTTGAAGTGGAGACCGAGGAGCTCCTATAATTCACCCCTCCACTTT | CASSLKWRPRSSYNSPLHF | TRBV5-6 | . | . | TRBJ1-6
TGTGCCAGCAGCGTAGATGCCCTAAGTAATCAGCCCCAGCATTTT | CASSVDALSNQPQHF | TRBV9 | . | . | TRBJ1-5
TGCGCCAGCAGCCAAGATCAGGGTTTAAGGGCAAATCAGCCCCAGCATTTT | CASSQDQGLRANQPQHF | TRBV4-1 | . | . | TRBJ1-5
TGTGCCAGTGGCCGCGGACAGGGCGGCGAGCAGTACTTC | CASGRGQGGEQYF | TRBV19 | TRBD1 | . | TRBJ2-7
TGCGCCAGCAGCTTGAATGCAGGGGGCAAAGATACGCAGTATTTT | CASSLNAGGKDTQYF | TRBV5-1 | TRBD1 | . | TRBJ2-3
TGTGCCAGCAGCTCCCTGACAGGGGGAAGGTACGAGCAGTACTTC | CASSSLTGGRYEQYF | TRBV7-2 | TRBD1 | . | TRBJ2-7
TGTGCCAGCAGCTTGGACAGGGCCCTCAATCAGCCCCAGCATTTT | CASSLDRALNQPQHF | TRBV7-2 | TRBD1 | few | TRBJ1-5
TGTGCCAGCTCACCACCAACCGGACAGGGTAACACAGATACGCAGTATTTT | CASSPPTGQGNTDTQYF | TRBV18 | TRBD1 | . | TRBJ2-3
TGCGCCAGCGCAAGGGAGGTGAACACTGAAGCTTTCTTT | CASAREVNTEAFF | TRBV5-1 | . | few | TRBJ1-1
TGTGCCAGCAGCGTAGATTACTCTGGGGCCAACGTCCTGACTTTC | CASSVDYSGANVLTF | TRBV9 | . | . | TRBJ2-6
TGTGCCAGCAGTTTATCTCGGGACAGTTTTGAAGCTTTCTTT | CASSLSRDSFEAFF | TRBV27 | TRBD1 | few | TRBJ1-1
. | CASSVGGLRAGELFF | TRBV9 | . | . | TRBJ2-2
TGTGCCTGGACTGAGGGGGCAGACACTGAAGCTTTCTTT | CAWTEGADTEAFF | TRBV30 | TRBD1 | once | TRBJ1-1
TGTGCCAGCAGCTTAAGTAGGGGAAGCACCTACGAGCAGTACTTC | CASSLSRGSTYEQYF | TRBV7-8 | . | . | TRBJ2-7
TGTGCCAGCACCCTCGCGGACATTTCAAACGAGCAGTTCTTC | CASTLADISNEQFF | TRBV28 | . | . | TRBJ2-1
TGCGCCAGCAGCGGGGGACAGGGGGCTTCCTACAATGAGCAGTTCTTC | CASSGGQGASYNEQFF | TRBV5-1 | TRBD1 | . | TRBJ2-1
TGTGCCAGCAGCCCCCGAGGTAGCGGGAACACCGGGGAGCTGTTTTTT | CASSPRGSGNTGELFF | TRBV11-2 | . | . | TRBJ2-2